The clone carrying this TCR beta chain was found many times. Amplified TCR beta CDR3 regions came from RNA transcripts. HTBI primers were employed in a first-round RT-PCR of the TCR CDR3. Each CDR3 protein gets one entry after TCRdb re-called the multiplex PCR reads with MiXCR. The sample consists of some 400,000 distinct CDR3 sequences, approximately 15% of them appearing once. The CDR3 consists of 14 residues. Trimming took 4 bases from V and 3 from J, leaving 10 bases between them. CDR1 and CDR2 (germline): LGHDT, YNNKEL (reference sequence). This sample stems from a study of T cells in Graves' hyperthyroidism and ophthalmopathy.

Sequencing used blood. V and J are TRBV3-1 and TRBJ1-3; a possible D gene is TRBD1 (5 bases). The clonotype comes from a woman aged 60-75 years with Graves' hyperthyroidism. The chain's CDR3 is CASSLRQGGNTIYF. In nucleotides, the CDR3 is TGTGCCAGCAGCCTTCGCCAGGGTGGAAACACCATATATTTT.